The 16 T cell receptor beta chains listed next were all sequenced from one sample in a study of PD-1 blockade in classical Hodgkin lymphoma. Assay: immunoSEQ multiplex PCR; the TCRdb copy retains only in-frame clones and omits some. The sample holds fewer than 80,000 clones, over 55% seen once. With no exception, relapse followed autologous stem cell transplantation in all patients, and brentuximab vedotin exposure varied. The material was peripheral blood mononuclear cells (PBMCs), obtained before the second cycle of nivolumab. Receptor source: a human donor with classical Hodgkin lymphoma.

This clone has a count of ten or more. The rearrangement links TRBV6-1 to TRBJ1-4, with no clear D. The V gene's germline CDR1 is MNHNS and CDR2 SASEGT. The length of the CDR3 is 11 residues. V gave up 7 bases and J gave up 8 bases, with 8 bases separating them. CDR3 in amino acids: CASTRWEKLFF. CDR3 bases: TGTGCCAGCACACGGTGGGAAAAACTGTTTTTT.

J is TRBJ1-1 and V is TRBV28; D might be TRBD1 (5 bases). V shed 10 bases and J shed 0 bases, with 12 bases lying between them. In germline, CDR1 is MDHEN, CDR2 SYDVKM. The CDR3 has 13 amino acids. The CDR3 sequence is CATAGGVNTEAFF. CDR3 bases: TGTGCCACTGCTGGGGGGGTGAACACTGAAGCTTTCTTT. Together with reference TRBV28 and TRBJ1-1, the CDR3 gives the full variable domain: DVKVTQSSRYLVKRTGEKVFLECVQDMDHENMFWYRQDPGLGLRLIYFSYDVKMKEKGDIPEGYSVSREKKERFSLILESASTNQTSMYLCATAGGVNTEAFFGQGTRLTVV.

A few counts support this clone. V gene TRBV2 combines with J gene TRBJ1-3; 7 bases match TRBD1. This CDR3 has 14 residues. V shed 6 bases and J 2 bases; nucleotides not matched to a gene: 4. Germline loops: CDR1 SNHLY, CDR2 FYNNEI. As DNA, the CDR3 is TGTGCCAGCAGGGCCGGGACAGCTGGAAACACCATATATTTT. It specifies CASRAGTAGNTIYF.

The chain recombines TRBV25-1 with TRBJ1-1; D might be TRBD1 (6 bases). The CDR3 extends over 11 amino acids. The germline V gene encodes CDR1 MGHDK and CDR2 SYGVNS. The V end lost 4 bases, the J end lost 11 bases, and 11 bases lay between the germline ends. CDR3 in amino acids: CASSAYREAFF. As DNA, the CDR3 is TGTGCCAGCAGTGCCTACAGGGAGGCTTTCTTT.

The rearrangement links TRBV6-1 to TRBJ2-1; perhaps TRBD1 as D (5 bases). Per the germline V gene, CDR1 is MNHNS and CDR2 is SASEGT. The CDR3 length is 16 residues. Trimming took 4 bases from V and 4 from J, leaving 17 bases between them. In DNA form, the CDR3 reads TGTGCCAGCAGTGCTATGACCTGGGGCCCATACAATGAGCAGTTCTTC. The encoded protein is CASSAMTWGPYNEQFF.

This clone has more than one count but fewer than ten. V usage is TRBV7-3 and J usage is TRBJ1-1; D is uncertain. Germline V CDR1 and CDR2: SGHTA, FQGTGA. The CDR3 covers 13 residues. V dropped 5 bases and J dropped 1 base, with 8 bases sitting between them. The DNA of the CDR3 is TGTGCCAGCAGCGCTGCAGGGAACACTGAAGCTTTCTTT. Protein sequence: CASSAAGNTEAFF.

The chain combines TRBV7-8 with TRBJ2-3; 12 nucleotides match TRBD2. The CDR3 has 18 amino acids. Germline V gene data show CDR1 as SGHVS and CDR2 as FQNEAQ. The trim removed 4 bases at V and 2 bases at J, leaving 10 bases unmatched. CDR3 coding DNA: TGTGCCAGCAGCTCGGGACTAGCGGGTTTGGGGTACACAGATACGCAGTATTTT. Amino acid sequence: CASSSGLAGLGYTDTQYF.

The J gene is TRBJ1-5, the V gene TRBV2, with a weak D call TRBD1 (6 bases). This CDR3 is 15 amino acids long. The V end was cut by 3 bases, the J end by 2 bases, with 11 bases between. The germline gives CDR1 SNHLY, CDR2 FYNNEI. In nucleotides, the CDR3 is TGTGCCAGCAGTGAGCGGGGGCTGGGCAATCAGCCCCAGCATTTT. Residues: CASSERGLGNQPQHF.

CDR3 residues: CASSQEQGLAINEQFF. The DNA of the CDR3 is TGCGCCAGCAGCCAAGAACAAGGACTAGCGATTAATGAGCAGTTCTTC. The V and J genes are TRBV4-1 and TRBJ2-1; the match to TRBD2 covers 9 bases. The germline CDR1 and CDR2 sequences are MGHRA and YSYEKL. The V and J ends lost 0 bases and 7 bases, in that order; junction bases with no gene match: 7. The CDR3 covers 16 residues.

This chain uses TRBV27 with TRBJ2-7; a weak D match, TRBD2 (6 bases). Trimming took off 8 bases at V and 3 bases at J, with 20 bases between the two ends. The germline V gene has CDR1 MNHEY and CDR2 SMNVEV (reference sequence). This CDR3 comprises 15 residues. The CDR3 spells CASGLGDGGFYEQYF. DNA for the CDR3: TGTGCCAGCGGCCTTGGGGACGGGGGATTCTACGAGCAGTACTTC.

The V gene is TRBV2, the J gene TRBJ2-7; no definite D call. V dropped 1 base and J dropped 1 base, with 14 bases sitting between them. The CDR3 covers 16 residues. Germline V gives CDR1 SNHLY, CDR2 FYNNEI. CDR3 amino acids: CASSEEYGRLSYEQYF. CDR3 DNA sequence: TGTGCCAGCAGTGAAGAGTACGGCAGATTGTCCTACGAGCAGTACTTC.

This chain links TRBV5-1 with TRBJ1-1; D is unresolved. Germline-derived CDR1 and CDR2 are SGHRS and YFSETQ. The CDR3 covers 13 residues. V was clipped by 5 bases and J by 0 bases, with 8 bases between them. CDR3 amino acids: CASRGWLNTEAFF. The CDR3 nucleotides are TGCGCCAGCAGAGGCTGGTTGAACACTGAAGCTTTCTTT.

The rearrangement uses TRBV27 and TRBJ2-2; D is possibly TRBD1 (5 bases). CDR1 is MNHEY and CDR2 is SMNVEV in the germline V gene (reference sequence). The V gene lost 5 bases and the J gene lost 4 bases, with 8 bases spanning the gap. This CDR3 region has 13 residues. The CDR3 loop reads CASSQGLTGELFF. For the CDR3, the DNA is TGTGCCAGCAGTCAGGGTCTCACCGGGGAGCTGTTTTTT.

With respect to this clone: The identical CDR3 is also encoded by other nucleotide sequences in the sample. This chain joins TRBV13 and TRBJ1-2; 7 bases map to TRBD1. The CDR3 runs to 16 residues. V lost 7 bases, J lost 4 bases, and 15 bases stayed unmatched. Germline CDR1 reads PRHDT; CDR2 reads FYEKMQ (reference sequence). CDR3 amino acids: CASTHGQASVSYGYTF. The CDR3 coding sequence is TGTGCCAGCACCCATGGACAGGCCTCAGTGAGCTATGGCTACACCTTC.

This sequence joins TRBV28 and TRBJ1-3, with D hard to call. Germline loops: CDR1 MDHEN, CDR2 SYDVKM. The CDR3 runs 16 residues. V shed 5 bases and J shed 2 bases, with 16 bases lying between them. The CDR3: CASSLLGGSPGNTIYF. In DNA form, the CDR3 reads TGTGCCAGCAGTCTCCTAGGAGGGTCCCCTGGAAACACCATATATTTT.

This chain connects TRBV19 to TRBJ2-2; no firm D call. The CDR3 is 14 residues long. The germline CDR1 and CDR2 sequences are LNHDA and SQIVND (reference sequence). V lost 6 bases to trimming and J lost 7 bases, with 15 bases between them. CDR3 DNA sequence: TGTGCCAGTAGGGTGGGCTCCGACGTCGGGGAGCTGTTTTTT. This sequence encodes CASRVGSDVGELFF.